This TCR beta chain was observed in a study of T cells after yellow fever vaccination. Production of TCR cDNA was by 5'RACE template switching, which also added a universal primer site and UMIs. Each CDR3 protein is one row after TCRdb ran MiXCR on the 5' RACE reads. Among 85,000 to 100,000 distinct CDR3 sequences listed, 4.5% to 6% were seen once. Germline CDR1 is SGHDN and CDR2 is FVKESK. Trimming stripped 3 bases from V and 4 bases from J, with 14 bases between. The CDR3 runs to 15 residues. This clonotype was observed a handful of times. This specimen consisted of CD8+ T cells sorted from PBMCs, obtained 10 days after the yellow fever booster vaccination. The chain recombines TRBV14 with TRBJ2-3; D unclear. The TCR was taken from a man in his late teens or twenties who received the YFV17D yellow fever vaccine. In DNA form, the CDR3 reads TGTGCCAGCAGCCAGGGCCCCTCACTCCCAGATACGCAGTATTTT. This translates into CASSQGPSLPDTQYF.